One sample yielded the 17 T cell receptor beta chains listed below, sequenced in a study of blood T cells in healthy people across ages (dated by TCRdb to between 2014 and 2016). To prepare the library, 5' RACE was applied. Sequenced on an Illumina HiSeq 2500. A second PCR of about 7 to 12 cycles was run with a J-beta primer mix and a sample-barcoded 5' primer. TCRdb reprocessed the public reads (quality trimming at Q25 with fastp, clone calling with MiXCR) and kept in-frame beta chains. One record per CDR3 amino acid sequence lists the most common genes and DNA. The sample profile shows around 870,000 distinct CDR3 sequences; 25% to 35% of them were found once. Approximately 15% of the sample belongs to the ten largest clones. Sequencing was carried out using blood. These receptors were collected from a woman over 75 in good health.

The CDR3 DNA follows: TGTGCTAGTGGAACCGGGACAGGGAACACTGAAGCTTTCTTT. Amino acids: CASGTGTGNTEAFF. The chain is built from TRBV12-5 and TRBJ1-1; 8 nucleotides agree with TRBD1. The CDR3 covers 14 residues. V trimming: 6 bases; J trimming: 1 base; junction bases outside the gene matches: 4. The germline V gene encodes CDR1 LGHNT and CDR2 FRNRAP.

This clonotype was recorded many times. The genes are TRBV15 and TRBJ2-1, with 9 nucleotides matching TRBD1. V shed 2 bases and J 4 bases; nucleotides not matched to a gene: 6. From germline, CDR1 is LNHNV and CDR2 YYDKDF (reference sequence). CDR3 length: 16 residues. CDR3 region: CATSRPGQGPYNEQFF. In nucleotides, the CDR3 is TGTGCCACCAGCAGACCCGGACAGGGGCCGTACAATGAGCAGTTCTTC.

This clonotype has a handful of counts. V is TRBV24-1 and J is TRBJ2-2; TRBD1 matches at 9 bases. The CDR3 length is 14 residues. Germline V lookup: CDR1 KGHDR, CDR2 SFDVKD. V dropped 6 bases and J dropped 12; count of bases not matched to a gene: 10. The CDR3 reads CATSRAGTGMKLFF. In DNA, the CDR3 is TGTGCCACCAGTCGGGCCGGGACAGGGATGAAGCTGTTTTTT.

This clonotype was detected only a few times. It may be a read error: a sequence one base away is much more abundant. The J gene is TRBJ2-7, the V gene TRBV12-3 or TRBV12-4, with TRBD2 matching over 8 bases. The CDR3 is 14 amino acids. V dropped 1 base and J dropped 7; count of bases not matched to a gene: 6. The DNA for the CDR3 is TGTGCCAGCAGTTTAGGCGGGGGGTTCTATGAGCAGTACTTC. Its protein is CASSLGGGFYEQYF.

Many counts were recorded for this clonotype. The V and J genes are TRBV5-1 and TRBJ2-6; maybe TRBD1 (6 bases). The germline V and J ends were trimmed by 2 bases and 0 bases, with 9 bases remaining between them. CDR1 is SGHRS and CDR2 is YFSETQ in the germline V gene. This CDR3 spans 16 amino acids. The CDR3 spells CASSFPQGSGANVLTF. The CDR3 DNA reads TGCGCCAGCAGCTTCCCACAGGGCTCTGGGGCCAACGTCCTGACTTTC.

Many counts were recorded for this clonotype. The chain uses TRBV6-5 and TRBJ2-7; 8 positions match TRBD1. The CDR3 is 16 residues long. Germline CDR1 is MNHEY and CDR2 is SVGAGI. The V and J ends lost 2 bases and 6 bases, in that order; junction bases with no gene match: 12. The CDR3 protein is CASSYGTGTGWGEQYF. The CDR3 DNA sequence: TGTGCCAGCAGTTACGGAACCGGGACAGGATGGGGCGAGCAGTACTTC.

This clonotype has a handful of counts. The V and J genes are TRBV7-2 and TRBJ2-4; possible D gene TRBD1, 6 bases. V lost 5 bases to trimming and J lost 9 bases, with 17 bases between them. The CDR3 contains 14 residues. Germline CDR1 and CDR2: SGHTA and FQGNSA. This chain's CDR3 is CASSLGTPPGIQYF. Here the CDR3 DNA reads TGTGCCAGCAGCCTCGGGACACCCCCGGGCATTCAGTACTTC.

CDR3 sequence: CASSQGGRNSNQPQHF. The CDR3 bases are TGTGCCAGCAGCCAAGGGGGACGGAATAGCAATCAGCCCCAGCATTTT. The V and J genes are TRBV4-2 and TRBJ1-5; TRBD1 is a possible D gene (5 bases). Germline-derived CDR1 and CDR2 are LGHNA and YNFKEQ. Trimming pared 1 base from V and 0 bases from J, leaving 10 bases between. The CDR3 runs to 16 residues.

This clonotype was seen at least ten times. The chain has TRBV5-6 and TRBJ2-7; 9 positions match TRBD1. The germline gives CDR1 SGHDT, CDR2 YYEEEE. This CDR3 region has 17 residues. J was trimmed by 4 bases and V by 2 bases; bases with no gene match: 13. The CDR3 DNA reads as TGTGCCAGCAGCTTACGACTACAGGGGGCGCTAAGGTACGAGCAGTACTTC. This translates into CASSLRLQGALRYEQYF.

The table lists this clonotype with many counts. The J gene is TRBJ2-5, the V gene TRBV7-2, with 7 positions matching TRBD1. The CDR3 extends over 17 amino acids. V shed 6 bases, J shed 7 bases, and the junction held 20 bases outside the gene matches. CDR1 and CDR2 from the germline V gene are SGHTA and FQGNSA. Here the CDR3 DNA reads TGTGCCAGCAGTCCGAGTCCCGGGACAGTCCGTGCGCGGACCCAGTACTTC. It translates to CASSPSPGTVRARTQYF. Based on the CDR3 plus reference TRBV7-2 and TRBJ2-5, the full variable domain is GAGVSQSPSNKVTEKGKDVELRCDPISGHTALYWYRQSLGQGLEFLIYFQGNSAPDKSGLPSDRFSAERTGGSVSTLTIQRTQQEDSAVYLCASSPSPGTVRARTQYFGPGTRLLVL.

The rearrangement joins TRBV12-3 or TRBV12-4 to TRBJ2-2, with D possibly being TRBD1 (6 bases). Trimming cost V 5 bases and J 9 bases, with 16 bases left between them. This CDR3 is built from 14 residues. CDR3 amino acids: CASSQDRSGRELFF. In DNA, the CDR3 is TGTGCCAGCAGTCAAGACAGGAGCGGCAGGGAGCTGTTTTTT.

The V and J genes are TRBV3-1 and TRBJ2-1; tentatively, D is TRBD2 (6 bases). V was cut by 1 base and J by 3 bases, with 10 bases left in between. The CDR3 is made up of 15 amino acids. The germline CDR1 and CDR2 sequences are LGHDT and YNNKEL (reference sequence). The CDR3 DNA follows: TGTGCCAGCAGCCAAGGTGCGGGGATCTACAATGAGCAGTTCTTC. It translates to CASSQGAGIYNEQFF.

On this clonotype: This may arise from a read error, as a much more abundant clone is one base away. The chain employs TRBV28 and TRBJ2-5; D call uncertain. CDR1 is MDHEN, CDR2 SYDVKM, per germline. The CDR3 sequence is 11 residues long. The CDR3 here is CASRNEETRYF. CDR3 bases: TGTGCCAGCAGGAACGAAGAGACCCGGTACTTC.

This clonotype appeared a few times. The J gene is TRBJ2-3, the V gene TRBV24-1; TRBD2 aligns across 9 bases. CDR3 length: 15 amino acids. Germline V gene sequence: CDR1 KGHDR, CDR2 SFDVKD. V lost 10 bases and J lost 3; bases outside the gene matches: 10. CDR3 sequence reads: CATSGGGGGTDTQYF. The CDR3 coding sequence is TGTGCCACTAGCGGGGGCGGGGGCGGGACAGATACGCAGTATTTT.

This clonotype was seen many times. This chain connects TRBV18 to TRBJ2-1; a weak D match, TRBD2 (6 bases). CDR3 length: 15 residues. The germline V and J ends were trimmed by 5 bases and 5 bases, with 16 bases remaining between them. Germline values: CDR1 KGHSH, CDR2 LQKENI. This CDR3 reads CASSSPGLANNEQFF. CDR3 in DNA: TGTGCCAGCTCATCTCCGGGACTCGCTAACAATGAGCAGTTCTTC.

This clonotype has just a few counts. The V call is TRBV7-2, the J call TRBJ1-2, with TRBD1 identical over 7 bases. This CDR3 has 19 amino acids. Looked up from germline, CDR1 is SGHTA and CDR2 is FQGNSA. The J segment lost 2 bases and the V segment lost 2 bases, leaving 17 bases of the junction unmatched. The CDR3 is CASSLQVGGGQTGNYGYTF. The CDR3 region has the DNA TGTGCCAGCAGCTTACAAGTGGGGGGCGGGCAGACAGGGAACTATGGCTACACCTTC.

This clonotype was picked up many times. V usage is TRBV12-3 or TRBV12-4 and J usage is TRBJ2-5, with D perhaps TRBD2 (6 bases). This CDR3 has 15 residues. V was cut by 3 bases and J by 4 bases, with 15 bases left in between. The CDR3 protein is CASSFGAFGRETQYF. CDR3 coding DNA: TGTGCCAGCAGTTTTGGGGCGTTCGGGAGAGAGACCCAGTACTTC.